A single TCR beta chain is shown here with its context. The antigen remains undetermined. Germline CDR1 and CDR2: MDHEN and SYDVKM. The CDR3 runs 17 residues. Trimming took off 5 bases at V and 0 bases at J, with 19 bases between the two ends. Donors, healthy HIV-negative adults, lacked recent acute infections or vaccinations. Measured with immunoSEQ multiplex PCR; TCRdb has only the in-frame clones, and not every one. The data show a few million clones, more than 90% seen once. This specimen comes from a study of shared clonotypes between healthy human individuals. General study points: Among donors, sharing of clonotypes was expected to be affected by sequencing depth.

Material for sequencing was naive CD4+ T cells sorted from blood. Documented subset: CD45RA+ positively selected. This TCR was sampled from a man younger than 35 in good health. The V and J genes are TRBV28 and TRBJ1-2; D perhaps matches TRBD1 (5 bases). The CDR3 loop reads CASSPTPGGDTNYGYTF. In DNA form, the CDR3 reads TGTGCCAGCAGTCCGACTCCGGGAGGGGATACTAACTATGGCTACACCTTC.